The 2 T cell receptor beta chains below come from one sample, sequenced in a study of blood T cell repertoires in COVID-19. Sequenced by immunoSEQ multiplex PCR; TCRdb stores in-frame clones only, minus some. The sample carries hundreds of thousands of clones, about four fifths recorded once. Material for sequencing was peripheral blood. The receptors here all came from a middle-aged woman with active or convalescent COVID-19.

The chain recombines TRBV5-1 with TRBJ1-6; D may be TRBD1 (6 bases). Per the germline V gene, CDR1 is SGHRS and CDR2 is YFSETQ. V was cut by 1 base and J by 5 bases, with 16 bases left in between. The CDR3 has 17 amino acids. The CDR3 here is CASSLFEQGLNNSPLHF. In DNA form, the CDR3 reads TGCGCCAGCAGCTTGTTCGAACAGGGATTAAATAATTCACCCCTCCACTTT.

This clone was counted only a few times. The genes are TRBV11-3 and TRBJ1-1; 10 bases are shared with TRBD1. This CDR3 has 15 residues. Germline V gives CDR1 SGHNT, CDR2 YENEEA. J lost 4 bases, V lost 2 bases, and 4 bases had no gene match. For the CDR3, the DNA is TGTGCCAGCAGCTTACGACAGGGGGCTTTCACTGAAGCTTTCTTT. Encoded protein: CASSLRQGAFTEAFF.